The next 22 T cell receptor beta chains were all read from a single sample in a study of Ad26.COV2.S vaccination and SARS-CoV-2 variants (dated by TCRdb to the early 2020s). Interpreted using the paper, the treatment or condition label stands for: over 15 received Ad26.COV2.S at low or high dose, single or two shots; a few received placebo; per-sample allocation not given. Repertoires of vaccine and placebo recipients were sequenced from samples taken on day 63 after the first injection. The library was obtained by the immunoSEQ multiplex PCR assay. Drawn from immuneACCESS, this table holds only the in-frame rearrangements with V and J called that TCRdb kept. Clones are partly lost; checked studies trace under half to an unresolved V gene and leave the rest unexplained. The sample profile shows hundreds of thousands of clones; 87% of them were found once. About 3% of the sample is taken by the ten largest.

Sequenced material: peripheral blood, taken in a trial of Ad26.COV2.S vaccine versus placebo. The receptors here all came from a person aged 18-65 years who received the Ad26.COV2.S COVID-19 vaccine or a placebo.

Only a few counts were recorded for this clone. The chain combines TRBV25-1 with TRBJ1-3, with no clear D. The V end lost 7 bases, the J end lost 0 bases, and 4 bases lay between the germline ends. The CDR3 extends over 12 amino acids. The germline V gene has CDR1 MGHDK and CDR2 SYGVNS. The CDR3 loop is CASISSGNTIYF. CDR3 bases: TGTGCCAGCATAAGCTCTGGAAACACCATATATTTT.

The rearrangement links TRBV7-3 to TRBJ2-2; no clear D gene. V was cut by 4 bases and J by 8 bases, with 14 bases left in between. CDR1 is SGHTA and CDR2 is FQGTGA in the germline V gene. The CDR3 totals 14 residues. CDR3 DNA: TGTGCCAGCAGCTCCTCGGCTAGTACTGGGGAGCTGTTTTTT. Encoded protein: CASSSSASTGELFF.

CDR3 in amino acids: CASSPLAGGGRWDNEQFF. In DNA form, the CDR3 reads TGTGCCAGCAGCCCCCTGGCAGGGGGCGGACGGTGGGACAATGAGCAGTTCTTC. The chain employs TRBV14 and TRBJ2-1; 8 bases agree with TRBD1. This CDR3 has 18 amino acids. The germline gives CDR1 SGHDN, CDR2 FVKESK. The trim removed 4 bases at V and 5 bases at J, leaving 16 bases unmatched.

This clone was recorded only once. V is TRBV30 and J is TRBJ2-5, with 12 bases aligning to TRBD1. CDR1 is GTSNPN, CDR2 SVGIG, per germline (reference sequence). V dropped 2 bases and J dropped 5; count of bases not matched to a gene: 3. The CDR3 sequence is 14 residues long. The DNA for the CDR3 is TGTGCCTGGAGTTGGGACAGGGGGCGCGAGACCCAGTACTTC. Residues: CAWSWDRGRETQYF.

This clone has just one count. Here the CDR3 DNA reads TGTGCCAGCAGTTCCCAGAGCTACGAGCAGTACTTC. It encodes CASSSQSYEQYF. The chain links TRBV12-3 or TRBV12-4 to TRBJ2-7; D not certain. The CDR3 is 12 residues long. Deletions cut 4 bases from V and 3 bases from J, with 7 bases between.

The chain uses TRBV27 and TRBJ2-2, with D hard to call. Germline V gives CDR1 MNHEY, CDR2 SMNVEV (reference sequence). This CDR3 has 15 residues. V gave up 5 bases and J gave up 1 base, with 11 bases separating them. The CDR3 sequence: CASSVPPGNTGELFF. For the CDR3, the DNA is TGTGCCAGCAGTGTCCCTCCAGGGAACACCGGGGAGCTGTTTTTT.

This chain joins TRBV5-6 and TRBJ1-5, with 8 bases fitting TRBD1. Losses at the gene ends were 1 base for V and 5 bases for J; bases not matched to a gene: 11. Germline values: CDR1 SGHDT, CDR2 YYEEEE. The CDR3 covers 17 residues. As DNA, the CDR3 is TGTGCCAGCAGCTTGAGACGGGGACAGGCTGGGGATCAGCCCCAGCATTTT. Its protein is CASSLRRGQAGDQPQHF.

The chain recombines TRBV27 with TRBJ2-5; D is uncertain. CDR1 and CDR2 from the germline V gene are MNHEY and SMNVEV (reference sequence). The V end lost 3 bases, the J end lost 2 bases, and 7 bases lay between the germline ends. The CDR3 has 13 residues. The CDR3 sequence: CASSLVRQETQYF. In nucleotides, the CDR3 is TGTGCCAGCAGTTTGGTTAGACAAGAGACCCAGTACTTC.

CDR3 loop: CASSQEGLAGPSTDTQYF. DNA for the CDR3: TGTGCCAGCAGCCAAGAGGGACTAGCGGGGCCTAGCACAGATACGCAGTATTTT. The J gene is TRBJ2-3, the V gene TRBV4-2; 13 nucleotides match TRBD2. The CDR3 runs 18 residues. V dropped 0 bases and J dropped 0; count of bases not matched to a gene: 3. Germline CDR1 LGHNA, CDR2 YNFKEQ.

The genes are TRBV6-4 and TRBJ2-1; 7 bases agree with TRBD1. The CDR3 runs to 15 residues. The germline CDR1 and CDR2 sequences are MRHNA and SNTAGT. V lost 4 bases, J lost 1 base, and 4 bases stayed unmatched. CDR3 loop: CASSVETGSYNEQFF. CDR3 DNA: TGTGCCAGCAGTGTCGAGACAGGGTCCTACAATGAGCAGTTCTTC.

The chain combines TRBV5-1 with TRBJ1-4, with D unresolved. Germline V CDR1 and CDR2: SGHRS, YFSETQ. The CDR3 extends over 15 amino acids. V lost 0 bases, J lost 7 bases, and 13 bases lay in between. The CDR3 DNA sequence: TGCGCCAGCAGCTTGGAGGGCAGCCGGGCTGAAAAACTGTTTTTT. Amino acids: CASSLEGSRAEKLFF.

This CDR3 reads CAWSPGQGISSYNSPLHF. As DNA, the CDR3 is TGTGCCTGGAGTCCGGGACAGGGGATTAGCTCCTATAATTCACCCCTCCACTTT. The chain links TRBV30 to TRBJ1-6; the match to TRBD1 covers 10 bases. Germline V gene data show CDR1 as GTSNPN and CDR2 as SVGIG (reference sequence). The CDR3 runs to 18 residues. Trimming cost V 2 bases and J 0 bases; bases outside gene matches: 7. The whole variable domain, remainder taken from reference TRBV30 and TRBJ1-6, is SQTIHQWPATLVQPVGSPLSLECTVEGTSNPNLYWYRQAAGRGLQLLFYSVGIGQISSEVPQNLSASRPQDRQFILSSKKLLLSDSGFYLCAWSPGQGISSYNSPLHFGNGTRLTVT.

The chain is built from TRBV4-1 and TRBJ2-7; 7 positions match TRBD2. The germline V gene has CDR1 MGHRA and CDR2 YSYEKL. This CDR3 region has 15 residues. J was trimmed by 3 bases and V by 4 bases; bases with no gene match: 9. CDR3 sequence (DNA): TGCGCCAGCAGCCCCCGGCGGGGGTCGGGCTACGAGCAGTACTTC. This encodes CASSPRRGSGYEQYF.

The J gene is TRBJ2-1, the V gene TRBV5-1; D could derive from TRBD1 or TRBD2 (6 bases each). V gave up 5 bases and J gave up 0 bases, with 18 bases separating them. CDR1 is SGHRS, CDR2 YFSETQ, per germline. CDR3 size: 17 residues. CDR3 protein: CASSRQEGGSSYNEQFF. Written as DNA, the CDR3 is TGCGCCAGCAGTAGGCAGGAGGGGGGCAGCTCCTACAATGAGCAGTTCTTC.

This clone came up once. The same CDR3 can be traced to other DNA sequences in this sample. The chain carries TRBV7-2 and TRBJ1-6; D ambiguous. Germline loops: CDR1 SGHTA, CDR2 FQGNSA. The germline V and J ends were trimmed by 1 base and 8 bases, with 3 bases remaining between them. The length of the CDR3 is 12 residues. Written as DNA, the CDR3 is TGTGCCAGCAGCTTAGGGGATTCACCCCTCCACTTT. Protein sequence: CASSLGDSPLHF.

The chain couples TRBV4-1 to TRBJ1-1; 8 bases agree with TRBD1. The ends lost 0 bases at V and 5 bases at J; junction bases unmatched: 5. This CDR3 is 15 amino acids long. The germline V gene encodes CDR1 MGHRA and CDR2 YSYEKL. The CDR3 bases are TGCGCCAGCAGCCAAGACCGGACAGGGTGGACTGAAGCTTTCTTT. It specifies CASSQDRTGWTEAFF.

The chain links TRBV11-2 to TRBJ2-2; D remains unclear. CDR1 is SGHAT, CDR2 FQNNGV, per germline. The V end lost 2 bases, the J end lost 5 bases, and 21 bases lay between the germline ends. The CDR3 length is 18 residues. The CDR3 protein is CASSLFLGDSRRTGELFF. DNA for the CDR3: TGTGCCAGCAGCTTATTCTTAGGAGATTCGCGAAGGACCGGGGAGCTGTTTTTT.

V gene TRBV18 combines with J gene TRBJ2-1, with D possibly TRBD2 on 7 matching bases. The CDR3 totals 15 residues. The ends were cut back, 4 bases at V and 7 bases at J, with 17 bases in the middle. Per germline, CDR1 KGHSH and CDR2 LQKENI. CDR3 in DNA: TGTGCCAGCTCACTACACATAGGGGGGGAAAATGAGCAGTTCTTC. Amino acid sequence: CASSLHIGGENEQFF.

The V gene is TRBV6-6, the J gene TRBJ2-1; 9 positions match TRBD2. The germline V gene encodes CDR1 MNHNY and CDR2 SVGAGI (reference sequence). The length of the CDR3 is 14 residues. Trimming cost V 10 bases and J 6 bases; bases outside gene matches: 10. CDR3 sequence (DNA): TGTGCCACCCTTAGGCGGGGGGGCCTCAATGAGCAGTTCTTC. Translating it yields CATLRRGGLNEQFF.

This clone appeared once. This chain links TRBV10-3 with TRBJ1-5; D unresolved. Trimming took off 10 bases at V and 1 base at J, with 14 bases between the two ends. The CDR3 is made up of 14 amino acids. Germline CDR1 reads ENHRY; CDR2 reads SYGVKD. The CDR3 nucleotides are TGTGCCACCAAGTCGCGGTTGAGCAATCAGCCCCAGCATTTT. Its protein is CATKSRLSNQPQHF.

V and J are TRBV27 and TRBJ2-7, with 12 bases identical to TRBD1. Trimming at V came to 3 bases and at J to 3 bases, leaving 3 bases not matched to a gene. Germline V CDR1 and CDR2: MNHEY, SMNVEV (reference sequence). There are 15 residues in the CDR3. The CDR3, as DNA: TGTGCCAGCAGTTTGGGGACAGGGGGCAACTACGAGCAGTACTTC. Translation: CASSLGTGGNYEQYF.

This chain connects TRBV7-9 to TRBJ1-5; 9 bases are a match to TRBD1. The CDR3 is made up of 17 amino acids. The junction had 11 bases not matched to a gene; V was cut back by 4 bases and J by 4 bases. CDR1 is SEHNR and CDR2 is FQNEAQ in the germline V gene (reference sequence). In DNA form, the CDR3 reads TGTGCCAGCAGCTCGAACCTAAGACAGGGGGGGAATCAGCCCCAGCATTTT. Its protein is CASSSNLRQGGNQPQHF.